These 7 T cell receptor beta chains were all obtained from the same sample, sequenced in a study of CD8+CD57+ T cells in acquired aplastic anemia. Researchers used genomic DNA as the template to profile TCR beta VDJ and CDR3. MiXCR was run by TCRdb on the reads, yielding one entry per CDR3 protein. The table includes fewer than 200,000 distinct CDR3 sequences, roughly 45% detected once. Source material: sorted CD4+, CD8+, or CD8+CD57+ T cells (not recorded which) from PBMCs. These receptors all come from a human donor in good health.

As to this clonotype: This may be a read error: a much more frequent sequence differs by one nucleotide. Likely a read error: the CDR3 ends without its conserved phenylalanine or tryptophan. This sequence joins TRBV5-5 and TRBJ2-7, with 12 positions matching TRBD2. The CDR3 consists of 14 residues. Germline CDR1 reads SGHKS; CDR2 reads YYEKEE (reference sequence). Trimming cost V 4 bases and J 6 bases; bases outside gene matches: 5. This chain's CDR3 is CASSTSGGPGEQYL. In DNA form, the CDR3 reads TGTGCCAGCAGCACTAGCGGGGGGCCGGGCGAGCAGTACCTC.

The J gene is TRBJ1-1, the V gene TRBV2, with D possibly TRBD1 on 5 matching bases. The germline V and J ends were trimmed by 7 bases and 4 bases, with 13 bases remaining between them. CDR1 and CDR2 (germline): SNHLY, FYNNEI. CDR3 length equals 13 residues. The CDR3 DNA follows: TGTGCCAGCAAAGTTCTGAGGGGCACTGAAGCTTTCTTT. This gives the protein CASKVLRGTEAFF.

V is TRBV10-3 and J is TRBJ2-7; D uncertain. This CDR3 contains 12 residues. CDR1 is ENHRY, CDR2 SYGVKD, per germline. With 2 bases removed from V and 6 bases from J, the gap between germline ends came to 8 bases. The CDR3 region is CAISENRGEQYF. The CDR3 DNA reads as TGTGCCATCAGTGAGAATCGCGGCGAGCAGTACTTC.

The chain links TRBV7-2 to TRBJ2-7; no reliable D call. The V end lost 4 bases, the J end lost 4 bases, and 8 bases lay between the germline ends. CDR1 is SGHTA and CDR2 is FQGNSA in the germline V gene. This CDR3 is 12 amino acids long. The CDR3, as DNA: TGTGCCAGCAGCTGGCCAGATTACGAGCAGTACTTC. It codes for CASSWPDYEQYF.

This clonotype showed up many times. V and J are TRBV5-8 and TRBJ1-2; D not certain. Germline CDR1 and CDR2: SGHTS and YDEGEE. V lost 1 base, J lost 4 bases, and 14 bases lay in between. This CDR3 is built from 15 residues. This CDR3 is CASSLRTDFPYGYTF. Written as DNA, the CDR3 is TGTGCCAGCAGCTTGCGAACCGACTTTCCCTATGGCTACACCTTC.

DNA of the CDR3: TGTGCCGCGGGAACCTACGAGCAGTACTTC. Its protein product is CAAGTYEQYF. The V gene is TRBV2, the J gene TRBJ2-7, with D perhaps TRBD2 (6 bases). Looked up from germline, CDR1 is SNHLY and CDR2 is FYNNEI. The CDR3 runs 10 residues. V was shortened by 11 bases and J by 2 bases, with 7 bases between the two germline ends.

The rearrangement joins TRBV4-3 to TRBJ2-7, with TRBD1 matching 9 bases. From germline, CDR1 is LGHNA and CDR2 YSLEER. Trimming at V came to 4 bases and at J to 5 bases, leaving 9 bases not matched to a gene. The CDR3 contains 15 residues. For the CDR3, the DNA is TGCGCCAGCAGCCCATTGGGGGACAGGGCCCACGAGCAGTACTTC. Translation: CASSPLGDRAHEQYF.